Listed here are 25 T cell receptor beta chains from one sample, sequenced in a study of T cells in Graves' hyperthyroidism and ophthalmopathy. Amplification targeted TCR beta CDR3 regions from RNA transcripts. With the HTBI primer set, the TCR CDR3 went through a first round of RT-PCR. Via MiXCR, TCRdb re-called the multiplex PCR reads, giving one row per CDR3 protein. Of hundreds of thousands of distinct CDR3 sequences listed, approximately 20% were seen once; the top ten hold 40% to 50%. The specimen sequenced was blood. Receptors were obtained from a man aged 35 to 55 with Graves' ophthalmopathy.

The chain is built from TRBV5-1 and TRBJ2-3, with D maybe TRBD2 (5 bases). This CDR3 has 15 residues. Germline assignment: CDR1 SGHRS and CDR2 YFSETQ. The V end was cut by 0 bases, the J end by 6 bases, with 14 bases between. CDR3 sequence reads: CASSLGLSSSDTQYF. In DNA, the CDR3 is TGCGCCAGCAGCTTGGGACTATCGTCCTCCGATACGCAGTATTTT.

This clonotype was counted only a few times. The gene calls are TRBV7-9 and TRBJ1-3; 7 nucleotides align to TRBD1. V was pared by 8 bases and J by 3 bases, with 4 bases of the junction left unmatched. Germline values: CDR1 SEHNR, CDR2 FQNEAQ (reference sequence). This CDR3 region has 13 residues. The CDR3 DNA sequence: TGTGCCAGCGACAGGGCGGTTGGAAACACCATATATTTT. Amino acid sequence: CASDRAVGNTIYF.

There are a few counts of this clonotype. The CDR3 DNA reads TGTGCCAGTAGTCCATACGGGACACAGGGACGGAGGGAGACCCAGTACTTC. Amino acids: CASSPYGTQGRRETQYF. V and J are TRBV19 and TRBJ2-5; weak D call: TRBD1 (6 bases). Trimming stripped 5 bases from V and 5 bases from J, with 24 bases between. The CDR3 totals 17 residues. CDR1 and CDR2 (germline): LNHDA, SQIVND (reference sequence). Full variable domain (rest looked up from reference TRBV19 and TRBJ2-5): DGGITQSPKYLFRKEGQNVTLSCEQNLNHDAMYWYRQDPGQGLRLIYYSQIVNDFQKGDIAEGYSVSREKKESFPLTVTSAQKNPTAFYLCASSPYGTQGRRETQYFGPGTRLLVL.

The chain combines TRBV7-9 with TRBJ2-1; no definite D call. The germline V gene has CDR1 SEHNR and CDR2 FQNEAQ (reference sequence). This CDR3 spans 13 amino acids. V lost 3 bases, J lost 10 bases, and 13 bases lay in between. CDR3 DNA sequence: TGTGCCAGCAGCTTGTCAAGTAATGCGGAGCAGTTCTTC. Amino acids: CASSLSSNAEQFF.

The chain uses TRBV9 and TRBJ2-4; tentative D call: TRBD2 (6 bases). This CDR3 spans 16 amino acids. Germline lookup yields CDR1 SGDLS and CDR2 YYNGEE. Deletions cut 4 bases from V and 8 bases from J, with 22 bases between. This CDR3 is CASSPLRRRVRDIQYF. As DNA, the CDR3 is TGTGCCAGCAGCCCCCTACGGAGGAGGGTTAGGGACATTCAGTACTTC.

This clonotype was observed a few times. This chain links TRBV20-1 with TRBJ1-2; D gene unclear. The CDR3 is 11 residues long. V lost 1 base and J 7 bases, leaving 7 bases between the germline ends. Germline V lookup: CDR1 DFQATT, CDR2 SNEGSKA (reference sequence). The CDR3: CSARAIGGYTF. For the CDR3, the DNA is TGCAGTGCTAGAGCTATTGGTGGCTACACCTTC.

The rearrangement links TRBV4-1 to TRBJ1-1; D is ambiguous. The CDR3 has 15 amino acids. CDR1 MGHRA and CDR2 YSYEKL come from the germline V gene. V lost 2 bases to trimming and J lost 3 bases, with 13 bases between them. CDR3 in DNA: TGCGCCAGCAGCCAATCCCAAAAAACCGACACTGAAGCTTTCTTT. It encodes CASSQSQKTDTEAFF.

This clonotype was seen a few times. The CDR3 nucleotides are TGCAGTGCCGGGGGGGGGGACCTAGCCAAAAACATTCAGTACTTC. Residues: CSAGGGDLAKNIQYF. The chain combines TRBV20-1 with TRBJ2-4, with 8 nucleotides matching TRBD2. Germline V gives CDR1 DFQATT, CDR2 SNEGSKA (reference sequence). V lost 6 bases, J lost 0 bases, and 7 bases stayed unmatched. The CDR3 is 15 amino acids.

J is TRBJ2-7 and V is TRBV28; either TRBD1 or TRBD2 may fit D (5 bases each). Trimming removed 6 bases from V and 2 bases from J, with 14 bases in between. This CDR3 region has 14 residues. CDR1 is MDHEN, CDR2 SYDVKM, per germline. CDR3 nucleotides: TGTGCCAGCAGCCTGGGACGGCGGGCCTACGAGCAGTACTTC. Translating it yields CASSLGRRAYEQYF.

This rearrangement joins TRBV9 to TRBJ2-2; 9 bases align to TRBD2. V lost 0 bases to trimming and J lost 6 bases; unmatched junction nucleotides: 9. The CDR3 length is 17 residues. Germline loops: CDR1 SGDLS, CDR2 YYNGEE. The CDR3 DNA sequence: TGTGCCAGCAGCGTAGACCCGGGACTAGCCGGGCCCGGGGAGCTGTTTTTT. As protein: CASSVDPGLAGPGELFF.

In regard to this clonotype: One base away lies a much larger clone, so this may be a sequencing read error. This likely comes from a read error, as the CDR3 has no conserved phenylalanine or tryptophan at its end. V is TRBV2 and J is TRBJ2-7, with TRBD2 matching over 14 bases. From germline, CDR1 is SNHLY and CDR2 FYNNEI. V lost 7 bases and J lost 2; bases outside the gene matches: 4. This CDR3 comprises 15 residues. The DNA for the CDR3 is TGTGCCAGCATGGGGACTAGCGGGAGTACCTACGAGCAGTACATC. It encodes CASMGTSGSTYEQYI.

V gene TRBV6-1 combines with J gene TRBJ2-1; no reliable D call. CDR1 and CDR2 from the germline V gene are MNHNS and SASEGT. The CDR3 runs 15 residues. The V end was cut by 6 bases, the J end by 1 base, with 13 bases between. CDR3 sequence reads: CASRERFHSYNEQFF. The CDR3 region has the DNA TGTGCCAGCAGAGAAAGATTCCATTCCTACAATGAGCAGTTCTTC.

This clonotype has a count of ten or more. This rearrangement joins TRBV28 to TRBJ2-4; either TRBD1 or TRBD2 may fit D (5 bases each). The CDR3 loop spans 17 amino acids. Germline V gene lookup returns CDR1 MDHEN and CDR2 SYDVKM. V was clipped by 5 bases and J by 2 bases, with 19 bases between them. The CDR3 region has the DNA TGTGCCAGCAGTGGGGGTAGACCAGAAAAGTCCAAAAACATTCAGTACTTC. Protein product: CASSGGRPEKSKNIQYF.

The V gene is TRBV5-1, the J gene TRBJ1-6; 7 nucleotides match TRBD1. V dropped 2 bases and J dropped 1; count of bases not matched to a gene: 9. The V gene's germline CDR1 is SGHRS and CDR2 YFSETQ. The CDR3 runs to 18 residues. In nucleotides, the CDR3 is TGCGCCAGCAGCTTAGACGGAGGGGGCGCTTCCTATAATTCACCCCTCCACTTT. This gives the protein CASSLDGGGASYNSPLHF.

The V call is TRBV20-1, the J call TRBJ1-1; D not certain. V was shortened by 3 bases and J by 1 base, with 9 bases between the two germline ends. The CDR3 is made up of 13 amino acids. Germline V gene lookup returns CDR1 DFQATT and CDR2 SNEGSKA (reference sequence). The CDR3 spells CSASPQQNTEAFF. The CDR3 DNA reads as TGCAGTGCTAGCCCACAACAGAACACTGAAGCTTTCTTT.

Only a few counts were recorded for this clonotype. CDR3 loop: CSAKFRGPTYNEQFF. DNA for the CDR3: TGCAGTGCAAAGTTCAGGGGACCCACCTACAATGAGCAGTTCTTC. V gene TRBV20-1 combines with J gene TRBJ2-1, with D possibly matching TRBD1 (6 bases). The CDR3 runs to 15 residues. Trimming stripped 6 bases from V and 2 bases from J, with 17 bases between. Germline V gene sequence: CDR1 DFQATT, CDR2 SNEGSKA (reference sequence).

The V gene is TRBV29-1, the J gene TRBJ2-2; D is unresolved. The CDR3 has 11 residues. The germline V gene encodes CDR1 SQVTM and CDR2 ANQGSEA. V was shortened by 3 bases and J by 3 bases, with 2 bases between the two germline ends. In nucleotides, the CDR3 is TGCAGCGTTGACGACACCGGGGAGCTGTTTTTT. Translating it yields CSVDDTGELFF.

The chain couples TRBV11-2 to TRBJ2-2; 9 bases match TRBD2. V shed 4 bases, J shed 6 bases, and the junction held 9 bases outside the gene matches. This CDR3 is 16 amino acids long. Germline-derived CDR1 and CDR2 are SGHAT and FQNNGV. CDR3 DNA sequence: TGTGCCAGCAGCTCCTTGGGACTAGCTAAGGCCGGGGAGCTGTTTTTT. It is translated as CASSSLGLAKAGELFF.

The J gene is TRBJ1-1, the V gene TRBV3-1; D is possibly TRBD1 (5 bases). The CDR3 contains 14 residues. Trimming shortened V by 3 bases and J by 4 bases, and 12 bases separated the two germline ends. Germline CDR1 LGHDT, CDR2 YNNKEL (reference sequence). CDR3 amino acids: CASSQKGRGTEAFF. The CDR3 region has the DNA TGTGCCAGCAGCCAGAAGGGGCGCGGCACTGAAGCTTTCTTT.

The rearrangement uses TRBV7-6 and TRBJ2-3, with D possibly matching TRBD2 (5 bases). The length of the CDR3 is 13 residues. Germline V lookup: CDR1 SGHVS, CDR2 FNYEAQ. V lost 4 bases and J lost 6, with 11 bases in between. CDR3 residues: CASSSLRADTQYF. The CDR3 DNA is TGTGCCAGCAGCTCATTGAGGGCCGATACGCAGTATTTT.

Note on this clonotype: This may be a read error: a much more frequent sequence differs by one nucleotide. This rearrangement joins TRBV20-1 to TRBJ2-5, with D tentatively TRBD1 (6 bases). CDR1 and CDR2 (germline): DFQATT, SNEGSKA (reference sequence). This CDR3 has 13 residues. The CDR3 sequence is CSASTGIQESQYF. CDR3 bases: TGCAGTGCTAGCACAGGGATTCAAGAGTCCCAGTACTTC.

The rearrangement links TRBV5-4 to TRBJ2-5; 8 bases fit TRBD2. The V gene's germline CDR1 is SGHNT and CDR2 YYREEE (reference sequence). V lost 3 bases, J lost 5 bases, and 9 bases stayed unmatched. The CDR3 runs 15 residues. CDR3 residues: CASSSSGSGGETQYF. DNA for the CDR3: TGTGCCAGCAGCTCCAGCGGGAGTGGCGGGGAGACCCAGTACTTC.

The V gene is TRBV20-1, the J gene TRBJ2-7, with TRBD2 matching over 7 bases. Unmatched junction bases numbered 9, after V lost 1 base and J lost 3 bases. The CDR3 length is 15 residues. Germline CDR1 and CDR2: DFQATT and SNEGSKA (reference sequence). The CDR3 spells CSARGGGSPFYEQYF. The CDR3, as DNA: TGCAGTGCTAGAGGAGGCGGGAGTCCCTTCTACGAGCAGTACTTC.

The chain recombines TRBV10-3 with TRBJ2-2; the match to TRBD2 covers 10 bases. With V trimmed by 0 bases and J by 2 bases, 0 bases remained unmatched. The CDR3 has 16 residues. Germline V CDR1 and CDR2: ENHRY, SYGVKD. CDR3 nucleotide sequence: TGTGCCATCAGTGAGTCACTAGCGGGAAACACCGGGGAGCTGTTTTTT. Translation: CAISESLAGNTGELFF.

In this sample, this clonotype turned up a few times. V usage is TRBV7-3 and J usage is TRBJ1-1, with 9 bases that match TRBD1. Germline values: CDR1 SGHTA, CDR2 FQGTGA. V lost 1 base to trimming and J lost 12 bases; unmatched junction nucleotides: 6. This CDR3 is built from 13 residues. The CDR3 is CASSLRQGGLTFF. CDR3 nucleotide sequence: TGTGCCAGCAGCTTAAGACAGGGGGGTTTGACTTTCTTT.